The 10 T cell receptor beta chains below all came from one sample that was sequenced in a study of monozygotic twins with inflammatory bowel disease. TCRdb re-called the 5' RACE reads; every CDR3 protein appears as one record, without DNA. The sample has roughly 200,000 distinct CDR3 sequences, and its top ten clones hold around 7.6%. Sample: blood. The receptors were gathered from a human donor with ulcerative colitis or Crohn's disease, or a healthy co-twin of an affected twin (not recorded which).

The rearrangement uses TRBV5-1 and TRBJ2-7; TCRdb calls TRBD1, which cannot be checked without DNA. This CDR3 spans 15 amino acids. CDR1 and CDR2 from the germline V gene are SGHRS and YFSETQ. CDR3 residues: CASTAGQGLSYEQYF.

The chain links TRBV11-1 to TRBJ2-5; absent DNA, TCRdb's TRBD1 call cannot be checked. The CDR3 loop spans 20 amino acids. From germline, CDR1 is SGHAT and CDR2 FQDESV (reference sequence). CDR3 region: CASSSGWGQGAPLSGETQYF.

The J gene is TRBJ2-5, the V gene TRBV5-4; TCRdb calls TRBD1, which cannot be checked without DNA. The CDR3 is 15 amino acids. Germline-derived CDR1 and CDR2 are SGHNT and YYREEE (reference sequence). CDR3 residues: CASSLKGTRQETQYF. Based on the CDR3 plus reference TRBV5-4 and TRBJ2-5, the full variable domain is ETGVTQSPTHLIKTRGQQVTLRCSSQSGHNTVSWYQQALGQGPQFIFQYYREEENGRGNFPPRFSGLQFPNYSSELNVNALELDDSALYLCASSLKGTRQETQYFGPGTRLLVL.

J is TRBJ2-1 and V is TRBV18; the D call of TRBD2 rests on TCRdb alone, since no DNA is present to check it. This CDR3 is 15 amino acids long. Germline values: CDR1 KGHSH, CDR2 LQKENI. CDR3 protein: CASSPGTSTYNEQFF.

The CDR3 reads CASSLTGVKAGEQFF. The rearrangement links TRBV7-2 to TRBJ2-1; there is no DNA to check the TCRdb D call of TRBD1. This CDR3 is 15 amino acids long. Germline assignment: CDR1 SGHTA and CDR2 FQGNSA. The whole variable domain, filled in from reference TRBV7-2 and TRBJ2-1, reads GAGVSQSPSNKVTEKGKDVELRCDPISGHTALYWYRQSLGQGLEFLIYFQGNSAPDKSGLPSDRFSAERTGGSVSTLTIQRTQQEDSAVYLCASSLTGVKAGEQFFGPGTRLTVL.

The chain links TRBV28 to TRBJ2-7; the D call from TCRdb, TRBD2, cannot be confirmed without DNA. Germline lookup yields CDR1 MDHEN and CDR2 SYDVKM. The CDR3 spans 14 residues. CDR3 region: CASSITSYSYEQYF.

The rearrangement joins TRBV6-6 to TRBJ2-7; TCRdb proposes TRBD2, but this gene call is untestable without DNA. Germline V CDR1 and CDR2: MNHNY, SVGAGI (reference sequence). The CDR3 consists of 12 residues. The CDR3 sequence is CASSGLEYEQYF.

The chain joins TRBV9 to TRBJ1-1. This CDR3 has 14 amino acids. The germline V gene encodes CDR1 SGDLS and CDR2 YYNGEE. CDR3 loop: CASSLGTSNTEAFF.

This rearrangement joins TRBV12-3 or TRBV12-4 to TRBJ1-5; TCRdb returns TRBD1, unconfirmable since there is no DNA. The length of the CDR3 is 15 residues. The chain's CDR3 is CASSFVTGGNQPQHF.

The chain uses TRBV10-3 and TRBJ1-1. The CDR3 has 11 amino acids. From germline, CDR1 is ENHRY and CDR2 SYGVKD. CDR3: CAIRRDTEAFF.